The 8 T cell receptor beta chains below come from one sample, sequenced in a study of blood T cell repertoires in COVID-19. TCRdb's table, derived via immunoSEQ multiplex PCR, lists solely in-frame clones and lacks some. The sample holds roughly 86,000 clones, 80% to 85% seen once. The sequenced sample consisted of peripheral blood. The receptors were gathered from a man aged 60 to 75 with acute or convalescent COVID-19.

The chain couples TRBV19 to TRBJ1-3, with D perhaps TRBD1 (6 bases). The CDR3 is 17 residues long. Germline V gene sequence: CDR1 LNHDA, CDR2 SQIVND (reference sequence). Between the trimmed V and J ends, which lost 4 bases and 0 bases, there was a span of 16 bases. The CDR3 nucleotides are TGTGCCAGTAGTAGGGGGCAGGACGTGAGCTCTGGAAACACCATATATTTT. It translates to CASSRGQDVSSGNTIYF. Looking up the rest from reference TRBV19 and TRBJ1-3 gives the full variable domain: DGGITQSPKYLFRKEGQNVTLSCEQNLNHDAMYWYRQDPGQGLRLIYYSQIVNDFQKGDIAEGYSVSREKKESFPLTVTSAQKNPTAFYLCASSRGQDVSSGNTIYFGEGSWLTVV.

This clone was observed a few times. The CDR3 is CASSFQGLAQTRQETQYF. Written as DNA, the CDR3 is TGTGCCAGTAGTTTTCAGGGTTTGGCCCAAACCAGACAAGAGACCCAGTACTTC. V and J are TRBV19 and TRBJ2-5; weak D call: TRBD1 (5 bases). Germline lookup yields CDR1 LNHDA and CDR2 SQIVND (reference sequence). This CDR3 is built from 18 residues. The ends were cut back, 5 bases at V and 2 bases at J, with 24 bases in the middle.

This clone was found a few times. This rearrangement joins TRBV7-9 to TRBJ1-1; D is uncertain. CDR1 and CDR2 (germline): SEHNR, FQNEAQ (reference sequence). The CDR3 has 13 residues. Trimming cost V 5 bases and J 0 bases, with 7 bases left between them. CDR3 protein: CASSPNMNTEAFF. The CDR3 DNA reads TGTGCCAGCAGCCCCAACATGAACACTGAAGCTTTCTTT.

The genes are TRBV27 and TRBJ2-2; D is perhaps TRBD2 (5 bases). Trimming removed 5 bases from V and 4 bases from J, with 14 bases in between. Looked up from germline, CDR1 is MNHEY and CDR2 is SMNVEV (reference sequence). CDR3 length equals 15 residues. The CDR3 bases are TGTGCCAGCAGTCTCCGCAGAGGGCCCACCGGGGAGCTGTTTTTT. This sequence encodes CASSLRRGPTGELFF.

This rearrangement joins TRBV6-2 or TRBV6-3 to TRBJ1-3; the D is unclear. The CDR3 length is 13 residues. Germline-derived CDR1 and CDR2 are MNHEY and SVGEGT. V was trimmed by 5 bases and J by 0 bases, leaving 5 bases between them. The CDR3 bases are TGTGCCAGCAGTCGCGGCTCTGGAAACACCATATATTTT. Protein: CASSRGSGNTIYF.

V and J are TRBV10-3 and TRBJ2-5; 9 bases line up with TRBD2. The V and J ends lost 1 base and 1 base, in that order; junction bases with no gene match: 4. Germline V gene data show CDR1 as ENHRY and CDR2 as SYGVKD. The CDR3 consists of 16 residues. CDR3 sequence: CAISEFLAGSQETQYF. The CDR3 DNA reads TGTGCCATCAGTGAGTTTCTAGCGGGGTCCCAAGAGACCCAGTACTTC.

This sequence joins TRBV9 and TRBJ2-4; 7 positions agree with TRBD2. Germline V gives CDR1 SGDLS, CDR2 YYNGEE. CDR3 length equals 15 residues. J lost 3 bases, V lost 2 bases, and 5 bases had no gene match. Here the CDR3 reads CASSVGGEGKNIQYF. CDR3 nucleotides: TGTGCCAGCAGCGTTGGAGGGGAGGGCAAAAACATTCAGTACTTC. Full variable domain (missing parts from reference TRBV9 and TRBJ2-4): DSGVTQTPKHLITATGQRVTLRCSPRSGDLSVYWYQQSLDQGLQFLIQYYNGEERAKGNILERFSAQQFPDLHSELNLSSLELGDSALYFCASSVGGEGKNIQYFGAGTRLSVL.

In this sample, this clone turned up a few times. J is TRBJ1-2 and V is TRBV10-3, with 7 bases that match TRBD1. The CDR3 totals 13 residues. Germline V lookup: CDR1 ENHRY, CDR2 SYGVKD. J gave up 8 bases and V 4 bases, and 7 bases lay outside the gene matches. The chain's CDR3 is CAISGTGVSGYTF. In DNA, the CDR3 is TGTGCCATCAGTGGTACAGGGGTTTCGGGCTACACCTTC.